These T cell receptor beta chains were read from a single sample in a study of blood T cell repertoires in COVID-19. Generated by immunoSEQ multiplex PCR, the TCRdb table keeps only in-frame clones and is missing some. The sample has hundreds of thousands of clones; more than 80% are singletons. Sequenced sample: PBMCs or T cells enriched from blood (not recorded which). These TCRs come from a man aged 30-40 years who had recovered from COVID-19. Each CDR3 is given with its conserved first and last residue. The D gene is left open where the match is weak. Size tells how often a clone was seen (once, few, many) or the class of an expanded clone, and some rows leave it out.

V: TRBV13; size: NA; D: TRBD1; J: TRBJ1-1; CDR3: CASSSQGAEAFF; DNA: TGTGCCAGCAGCTCCCAGGGGGCTGAAGCTTTCTTT
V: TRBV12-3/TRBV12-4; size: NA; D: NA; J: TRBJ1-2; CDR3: CASVNSGGYGYTF; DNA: TGTGCCAGCGTCAACAGTGGAGGCTATGGCTACACCTTC
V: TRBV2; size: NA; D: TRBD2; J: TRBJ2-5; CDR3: CATLVGTSGGKTQYF; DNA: TGTGCCACCCTTGTAGGGACTAGCGGCGGGAAGACCCAGTACTTC
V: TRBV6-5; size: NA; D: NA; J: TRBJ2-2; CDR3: CASTLRVANTGELFF; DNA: TGTGCCAGCACCCTTCGGGTGGCTAACACCGGGGAGCTGTTTTTT
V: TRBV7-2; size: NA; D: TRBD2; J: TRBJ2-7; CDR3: CASSSTSGVYEQYF; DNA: TGTGCCAGCAGCTCGACTAGCGGGGTATACGAGCAGTACTTC
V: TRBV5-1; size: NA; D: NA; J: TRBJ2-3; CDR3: CASSLAGLVSTDTQYF; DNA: TGCGCCAGCAGCTTGGCCGGACTGGTTAGCACAGATACGCAGTATTTT
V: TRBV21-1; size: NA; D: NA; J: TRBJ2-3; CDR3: CASSKEGLAGDTDTQYF; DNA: TGTGCCAGCAGCAAAGAGGGACTAGCGGGAGATACAGATACGCAGTATTTT
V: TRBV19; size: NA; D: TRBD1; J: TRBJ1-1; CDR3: CASSARDRAIAFF; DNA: TGTGCCAGTAGTGCAAGGGACAGGGCAATAGCTTTCTTT
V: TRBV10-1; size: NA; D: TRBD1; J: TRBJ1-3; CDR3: CASSGPWTGESGNTIYF; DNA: TGCGCCAGCAGTGGACCCTGGACAGGGGAAAGCGGAAACACCATATATTTT
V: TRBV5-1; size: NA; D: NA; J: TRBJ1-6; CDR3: CASSLDSDNSPLHF; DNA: TGCGCCAGCAGCTTAGACAGTGATAATTCACCCCTCCACTTT
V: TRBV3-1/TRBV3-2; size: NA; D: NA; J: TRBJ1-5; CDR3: CASSHRAYNQPQHF; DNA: TGTGCCAGCAGCCACAGGGCTTACAATCAGCCCCAGCATTTT
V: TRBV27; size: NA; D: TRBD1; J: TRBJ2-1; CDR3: CASSFGTASYNEQFF; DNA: TGTGCCAGCAGTTTCGGGACAGCTTCCTACAATGAGCAGTTCTTC
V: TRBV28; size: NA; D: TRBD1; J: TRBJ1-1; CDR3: CASRTGGKGRGTEAFF; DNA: TGTGCCAGCAGGACAGGGGGCAAAGGGCGAGGCACTGAAGCTTTCTTT
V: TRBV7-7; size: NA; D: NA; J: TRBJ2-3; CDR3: CASSLAGHETDTQYF; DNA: TGTGCCAGCAGCTTAGCGGGACACGAAACAGATACGCAGTATTTT
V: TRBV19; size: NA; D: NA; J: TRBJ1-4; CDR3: CASSIGGSLNEKLFF; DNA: TGTGCCAGTAGTATAGGGGGCAGTCTTAATGAAAAACTGTTTTTT
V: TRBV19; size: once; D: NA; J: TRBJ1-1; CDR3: CASSIVGAHTEAFF; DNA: TGTGCCAGTAGTATTGTGGGGGCACACACTGAAGCTTTCTTT
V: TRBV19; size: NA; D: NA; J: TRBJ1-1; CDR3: CASSSETGGRIEAFF; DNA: TGTGCCAGTAGTAGTGAAACGGGGGGACGGATTGAAGCTTTCTTT
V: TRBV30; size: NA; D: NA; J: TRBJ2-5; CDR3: CAWSVLQETQYF; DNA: TGTGCCTGGAGTGTACTTCAAGAGACCCAGTACTTC
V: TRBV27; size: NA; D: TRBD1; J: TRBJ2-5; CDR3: CASSLSTGYGETQYF; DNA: TGTGCCAGCAGTTTATCGACAGGGTATGGTGAGACCCAGTACTTC
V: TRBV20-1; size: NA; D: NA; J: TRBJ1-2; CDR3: CSARKQGSYTF; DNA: TGCAGTGCTAGGAAACAGGGAAGCTACACCTTC
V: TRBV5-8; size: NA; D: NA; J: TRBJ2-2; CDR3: CASSLGQGRVPGELFF; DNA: TGTGCCAGCAGCTTGGGGCAGGGCAGGGTCCCCGGGGAGCTGTTTTTT
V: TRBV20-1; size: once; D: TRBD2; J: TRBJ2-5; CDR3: CSASAGGPETQYF; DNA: TGCAGTGCTAGTGCGGGAGGGCCGGAGACCCAGTACTTC
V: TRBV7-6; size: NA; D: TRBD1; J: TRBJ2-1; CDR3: CASSLAQGAYNEQFF; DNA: TGTGCCAGCAGCTTAGCGCAGGGGGCGTACAATGAGCAGTTCTTC
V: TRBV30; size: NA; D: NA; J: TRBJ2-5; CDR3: CAWSVRIETQYF; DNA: TGTGCCTGGAGTGTGAGGATCGAGACCCAGTACTTC
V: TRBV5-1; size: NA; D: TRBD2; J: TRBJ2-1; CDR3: CASSESGRVDEQFF; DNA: TGCGCCAGCAGTGAAAGCGGGAGGGTCGATGAGCAGTTCTTC
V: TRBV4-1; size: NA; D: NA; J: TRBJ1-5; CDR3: CASSQDSLNAGNQPQHF; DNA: TGCGCCAGCAGCCAAGATTCCCTAAACGCGGGCAATCAGCCCCAGCATTTT
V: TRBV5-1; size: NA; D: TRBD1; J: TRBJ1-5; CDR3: CASSPGTGDQPQHF; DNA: TGCGCCAGCAGCCCGGGGACAGGTGATCAGCCCCAGCATTTT
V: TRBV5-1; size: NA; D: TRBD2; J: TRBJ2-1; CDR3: CASSRGLADYNEQFF; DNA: TGCGCCAGCAGCAGGGGACTAGCGGACTACAATGAGCAGTTCTTC
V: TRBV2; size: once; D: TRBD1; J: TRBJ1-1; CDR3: CASSPDRVKAFF; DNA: TGTGCCAGCAGTCCTGACAGGGTTAAAGCTTTCTTT
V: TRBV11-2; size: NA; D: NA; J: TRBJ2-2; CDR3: CASSLVPGSYTGELFF; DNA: TGTGCCAGCAGCTTAGTTCCCGGGAGTTACACCGGGGAGCTGTTTTTT
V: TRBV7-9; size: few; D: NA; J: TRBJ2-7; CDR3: CASSERWYEQYF; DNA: TGTGCCAGCAGCGAACGGTGGTACGAGCAGTACTTC
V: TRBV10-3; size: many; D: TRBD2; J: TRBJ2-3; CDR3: CASSRLAGGLTDTQYF; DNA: TGTGCCAGCTCCCGACTAGCGGGAGGTCTCACAGATACGCAGTATTTT
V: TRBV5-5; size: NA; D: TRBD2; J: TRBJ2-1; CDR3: CASRVGLAGGPFF; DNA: TGTGCCAGCAGAGTCGGACTAGCGGGAGGGCCGTTCTTC
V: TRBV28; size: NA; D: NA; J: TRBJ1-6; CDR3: CASRNQRGEDSPLHF; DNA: TGTGCCAGCAGGAACCAAAGAGGAGAGGATTCACCCCTCCACTTT
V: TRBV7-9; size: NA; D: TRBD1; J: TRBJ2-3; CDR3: CASSLVTGLDTQYF; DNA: TGTGCCAGCAGCTTAGTGACAGGGTTAGATACGCAGTATTTT
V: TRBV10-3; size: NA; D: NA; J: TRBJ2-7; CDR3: CAISDSTDSYEQYF; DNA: TGTGCCATCAGTGACTCTACCGATTCCTACGAGCAGTACTTC
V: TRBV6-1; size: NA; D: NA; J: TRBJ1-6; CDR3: CASSDRGQYNSPLHF; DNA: TGTGCCAGCAGTGACCGGGGACAATATAATTCACCCCTCCACTTT
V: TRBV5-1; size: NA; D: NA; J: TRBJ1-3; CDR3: CASSLEGDSGNTIYF; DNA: TGCGCCAGCAGTTTGGAAGGAGACTCTGGAAACACCATATATTTT
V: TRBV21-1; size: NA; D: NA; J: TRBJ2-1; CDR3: CASSKPYVNEQFF; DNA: TGTGCCAGCAGCAAGCCCTACGTCAATGAGCAGTTCTTC
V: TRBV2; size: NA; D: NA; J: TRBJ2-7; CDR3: CASTPSEGSYEQYF; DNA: TGTGCCAGCACCCCCTCGGAGGGCTCCTACGAGCAGTACTTC
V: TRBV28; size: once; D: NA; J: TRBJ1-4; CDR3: CASKHNKGANEKLFF; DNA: TGTGCCAGCAAACATAACAAGGGGGCTAATGAAAAACTGTTTTTT
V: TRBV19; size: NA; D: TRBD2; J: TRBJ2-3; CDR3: CASSETSRSPDTQYF; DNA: TGTGCCAGTAGTGAGACTAGCAGGTCCCCAGATACGCAGTATTTT
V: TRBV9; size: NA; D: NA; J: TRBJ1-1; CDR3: CASSVDYNFPVNTEAFF; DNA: TGTGCCAGCAGCGTAGACTATAACTTTCCGGTGAACACTGAAGCTTTCTTT
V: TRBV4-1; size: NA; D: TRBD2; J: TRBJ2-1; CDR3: CASSQGVAGGLREQFF; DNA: TGCGCCAGCAGCCAGGGGGTGGCGGGAGGTCTCAGGGAGCAGTTCTTC
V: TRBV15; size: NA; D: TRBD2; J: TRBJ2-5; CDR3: CATSNPLAGGGETQYF; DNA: TGTGCCACCAGCAACCCACTAGCGGGAGGGGGGGAGACCCAGTACTTC
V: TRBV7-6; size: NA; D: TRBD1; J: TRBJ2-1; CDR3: CASSVHPGQRSGEQFF; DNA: TGTGCCAGCAGCGTCCATCCGGGACAGCGTTCCGGTGAGCAGTTCTTC
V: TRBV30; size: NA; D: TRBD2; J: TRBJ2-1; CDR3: CAWSISGSSDEQFF; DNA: TGTGCCTGGAGCATTAGCGGGAGCAGCGATGAGCAGTTCTTC
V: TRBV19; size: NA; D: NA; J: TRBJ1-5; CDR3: CASGRQEDQPQHF; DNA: TGTGCCAGTGGACGACAGGAGGATCAGCCCCAGCATTTT
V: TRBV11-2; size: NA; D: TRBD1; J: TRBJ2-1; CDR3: CASSLDLIGDRVRVEQFF; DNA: TGTGCCAGCAGCTTAGATCTGATAGGGGACAGGGTGAGGGTTGAGCAGTTCTTC
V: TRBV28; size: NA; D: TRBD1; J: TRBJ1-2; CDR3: CASRPTGGYGYTF; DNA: TGTGCCAGCAGGCCGACAGGGGGTTATGGCTACACCTTC
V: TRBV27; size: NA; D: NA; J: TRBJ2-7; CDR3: CASITTNEQYF; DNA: TGTGCCAGCATTACGACAAACGAGCAGTACTTC